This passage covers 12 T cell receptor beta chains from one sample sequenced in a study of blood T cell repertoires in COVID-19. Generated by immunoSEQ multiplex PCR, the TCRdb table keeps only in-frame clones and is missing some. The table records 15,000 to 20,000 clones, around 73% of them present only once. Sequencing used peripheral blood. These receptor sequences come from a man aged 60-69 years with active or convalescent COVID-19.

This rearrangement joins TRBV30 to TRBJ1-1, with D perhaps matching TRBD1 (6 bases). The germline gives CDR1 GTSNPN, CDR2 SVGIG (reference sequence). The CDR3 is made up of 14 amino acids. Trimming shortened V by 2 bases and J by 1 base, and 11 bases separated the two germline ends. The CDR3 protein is CAWSLRTENTEAFF. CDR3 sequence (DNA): TGTGCCTGGAGTTTAAGGACAGAGAACACTGAAGCTTTCTTT.

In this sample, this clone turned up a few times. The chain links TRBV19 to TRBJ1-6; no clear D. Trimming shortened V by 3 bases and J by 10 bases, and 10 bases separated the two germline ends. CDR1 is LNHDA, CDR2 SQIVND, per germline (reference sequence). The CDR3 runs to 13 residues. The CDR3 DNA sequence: TGTGCCAGTAGTATTAATAATAGATCACCCCTCCACTTT. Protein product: CASSINNRSPLHF. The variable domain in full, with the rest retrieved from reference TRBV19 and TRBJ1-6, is DGGITQSPKYLFRKEGQNVTLSCEQNLNHDAMYWYRQDPGQGLRLIYYSQIVNDFQKGDIAEGYSVSREKKESFPLTVTSAQKNPTAFYLCASSINNRSPLHFGNGTRLTVT.

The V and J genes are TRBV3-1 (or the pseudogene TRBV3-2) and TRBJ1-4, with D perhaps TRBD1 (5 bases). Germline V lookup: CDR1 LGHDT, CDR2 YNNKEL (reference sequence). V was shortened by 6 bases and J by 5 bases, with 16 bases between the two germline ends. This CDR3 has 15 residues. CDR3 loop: CASSRRVGGNEKLFF. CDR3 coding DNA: TGTGCCAGCAGTCGCCGAGTCGGGGGGAATGAAAAACTGTTTTTT.

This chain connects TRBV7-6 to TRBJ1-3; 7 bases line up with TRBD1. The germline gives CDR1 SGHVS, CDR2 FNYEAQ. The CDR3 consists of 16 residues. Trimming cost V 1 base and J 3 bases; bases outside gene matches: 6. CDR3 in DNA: TGTGCCAGCAGCTTAGGCGAGGGGGCTTATGGAAACACCATATATTTT. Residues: CASSLGEGAYGNTIYF.

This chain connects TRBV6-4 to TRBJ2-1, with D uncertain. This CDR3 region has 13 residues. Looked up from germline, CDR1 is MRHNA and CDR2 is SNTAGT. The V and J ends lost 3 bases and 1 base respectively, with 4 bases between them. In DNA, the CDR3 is TGTGCCAGCAGTGAGCGGTCCTACAATGAGCAGTTCTTC. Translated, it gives CASSERSYNEQFF.

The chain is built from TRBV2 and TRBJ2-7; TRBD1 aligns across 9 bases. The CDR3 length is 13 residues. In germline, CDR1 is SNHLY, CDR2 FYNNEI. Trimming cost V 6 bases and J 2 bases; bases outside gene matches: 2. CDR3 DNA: TGTGCCAGCAGGGGACAGGGCCCCTACGAGCAGTACTTC. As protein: CASRGQGPYEQYF.

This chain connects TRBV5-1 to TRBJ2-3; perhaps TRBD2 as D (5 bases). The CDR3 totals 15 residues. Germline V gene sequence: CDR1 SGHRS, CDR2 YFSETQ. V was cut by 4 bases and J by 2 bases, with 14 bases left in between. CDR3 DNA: TGCGCCAGCAGCCGAGGGATTGGTGTCACAGATACGCAGTATTTT. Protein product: CASSRGIGVTDTQYF.

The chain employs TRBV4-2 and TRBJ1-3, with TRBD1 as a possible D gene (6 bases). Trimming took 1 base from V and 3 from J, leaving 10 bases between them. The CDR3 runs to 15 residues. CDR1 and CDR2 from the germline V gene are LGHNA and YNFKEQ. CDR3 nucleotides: TGTGCCAGCAGCCAAGTGGACAGCGTTGGAAACACCATATATTTT. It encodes CASSQVDSVGNTIYF.

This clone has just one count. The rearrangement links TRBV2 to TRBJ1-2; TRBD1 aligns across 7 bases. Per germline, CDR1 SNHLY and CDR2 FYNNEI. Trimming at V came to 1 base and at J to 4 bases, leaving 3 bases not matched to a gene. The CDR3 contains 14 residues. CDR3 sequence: CASSEDRGSYGYTF. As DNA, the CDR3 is TGTGCCAGCAGTGAAGACAGGGGATCCTATGGCTACACCTTC.

As DNA, the CDR3 is TGTGCCAGCAGCTTAGGGGAGTCTATAGGCACTGAAGCTTTCTTT. It yields the protein CASSLGESIGTEAFF. The V call is TRBV7-6, the J call TRBJ1-1; D ambiguous. The CDR3 is made up of 15 amino acids. Deletions cut 1 base from V and 4 bases from J, with 13 bases between. From germline, CDR1 is SGHVS and CDR2 FNYEAQ.

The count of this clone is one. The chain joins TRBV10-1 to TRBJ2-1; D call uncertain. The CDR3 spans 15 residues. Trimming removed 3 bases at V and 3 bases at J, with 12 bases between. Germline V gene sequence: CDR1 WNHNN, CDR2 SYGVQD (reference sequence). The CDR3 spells CASSDVSGLYNEQFF. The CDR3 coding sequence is TGCGCCAGCAGTGATGTCTCGGGTCTCTACAATGAGCAGTTCTTC.

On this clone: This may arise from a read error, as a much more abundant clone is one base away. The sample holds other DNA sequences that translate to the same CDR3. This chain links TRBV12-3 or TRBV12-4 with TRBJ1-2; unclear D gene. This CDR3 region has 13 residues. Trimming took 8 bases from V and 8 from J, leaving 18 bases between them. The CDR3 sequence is CASGGPSGRGYTF. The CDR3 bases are TGTGCCAGCGGTGGGCCCTCTGGTAGAGGCTACACCTTC.